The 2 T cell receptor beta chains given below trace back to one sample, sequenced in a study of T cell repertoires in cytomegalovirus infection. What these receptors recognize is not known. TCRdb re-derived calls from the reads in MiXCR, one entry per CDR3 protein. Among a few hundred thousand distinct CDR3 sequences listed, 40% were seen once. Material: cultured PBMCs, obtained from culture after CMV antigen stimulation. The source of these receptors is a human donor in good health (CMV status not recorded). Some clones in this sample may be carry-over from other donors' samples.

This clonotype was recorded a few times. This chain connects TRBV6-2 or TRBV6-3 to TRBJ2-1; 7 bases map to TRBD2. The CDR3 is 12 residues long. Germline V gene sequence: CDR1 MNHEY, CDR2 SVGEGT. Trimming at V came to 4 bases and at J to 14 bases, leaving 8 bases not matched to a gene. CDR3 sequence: CASSWLGRAEFF. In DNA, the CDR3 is TGTGCCAGCAGTTGGTTAGGGAGGGCCGAGTTCTTC.

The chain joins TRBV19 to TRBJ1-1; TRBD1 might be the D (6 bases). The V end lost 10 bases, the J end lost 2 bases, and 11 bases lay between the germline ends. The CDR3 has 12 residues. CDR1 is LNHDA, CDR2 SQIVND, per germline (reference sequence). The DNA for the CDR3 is TGTGCCACGGACAGCTTTAACACTGAAGCTTTCTTT. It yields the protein CATDSFNTEAFF. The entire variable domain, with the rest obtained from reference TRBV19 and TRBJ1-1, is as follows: DGGITQSPKYLFRKEGQNVTLSCEQNLNHDAMYWYRQDPGQGLRLIYYSQIVNDFQKGDIAEGYSVSREKKESFPLTVTSAQKNPTAFYLCATDSFNTEAFFGQGTRLTVV.